This T cell receptor (beta chain) is from a study of technical replicates of blood from several donors. Some clones are missing from TCRdb's copy, which holds only in-frame ones; the method was immunoSEQ multiplex PCR. The sample contains some 87,000 clones, 95% to 98% of which appear only once. Per germline, CDR1 GTSNPN and CDR2 SVGIG (reference sequence). V shed 2 bases and J shed 8 bases, with 12 bases lying between them. The CDR3 length is 13 residues. This clone has only one observation. The sequence came from a human donor in good health. V gene TRBV30 combines with J gene TRBJ1-4; possible D gene TRBD1, 5 bases. The sequenced material came from T cells isolated from PBMCs. CDR3 coding DNA: TGTGCCTGGAGTATCAGGGTCAACGAAAAACTGTTTTTT. It translates to CAWSIRVNEKLFF. The entire variable domain, with the rest obtained from reference TRBV30 and TRBJ1-4, is as follows: SQTIHQWPATLVQPVGSPLSLECTVEGTSNPNLYWYRQAAGRGLQLLFYSVGIGQISSEVPQNLSASRPQDRQFILSSKKLLLSDSGFYLCAWSIRVNEKLFFGSGTQLSVL.